Below, one TCR beta chain is given with its context. Its antigen is currently unknown. These data belong to a study of cytomegalovirus exposure and HLA in healthy donors. Whole-study context: Most donors, around 81% of more than 300 genotyped, fell in the Caucasian-associated ancestry cluster.

The primer mix had 60 Vbeta and 13 Jbeta primers. The data were produced by immunoSEQ multiplex PCR, yet TCRdb's version contains in-frame clones alone and is incomplete. The sample includes about 210,000 clones, 75% to 80% of them seen just once. The CDR3 has 14 amino acids. Whole-study results and caveats: Three of the chains that were CMV-associated were confirmed in vitro to be specific for CMV antigens. It was reported that TCR beta sequences correctly inferred the HLA-A and HLA-B alleles for most subjects.

This chain links TRBV21-1 with TRBJ2-5; TRBD2, the table's D call, lacks a check against the DNA. TRBV21-1 is recorded as a pseudogene. This receptor was taken from a male donor in good health and CMV-seronegative. The source material was PBMCs. Here the CDR3 reads CASSKSAYQETQYF. The CDR3 DNA sequence: TGTGCCAGCAGCAAGTCAGCGTACCAAGAGACCCAGTACTTC.